This TCR beta chain comes out of a study of cytomegalovirus exposure and HLA in healthy donors. Study details: As an earlier analysis found, roughly 170 million T cells yielded around 110 million unique TCR beta sequences.

The PCR contained 60 Vbeta and 13 Jbeta primers. The table came from immunoSEQ multiplex PCR; TCRdb's copy has only in-frame clones and leaves some out. Among about 170,000 clones listed, 70% to 80% were seen once. General observations from the study: Later analysis associated a missense DCLRE1C variant with TCR beta V- and J-gene trimming.

Points on this clone: Antigen unknown.

What was sequenced was PBMCs. The receptor comes from a woman aged 45 to 65 in good health and CMV-seronegative.

The CDR3 reads CASNHDTFVAGLYNEQFF. The CDR3 region has the DNA TGCGCCAGCAACCACGACACCTTCGTAGCGGGCCTCTACAATGAGCAGTTCTTC. The chain has TRBV5-1 and TRBJ2-1; TRBD2 matches at 7 bases. V dropped 6 bases and J dropped 3; count of bases not matched to a gene: 18. The CDR3 loop spans 18 amino acids. Germline-derived CDR1 and CDR2 are SGHRS and YFSETQ.